Reported below is one TCR beta chain. Its antigen is not identified. RNA in amounts of roughly 0.5 to 1 ug was reverse transcribed with random hexamers. An immunoSEQ multiplex PCR generated amplified TCR beta CDR3 products spanning 54 Vbeta and 13 Jbeta. TCRdb processed the immunoSEQ multiplex PCR reads anew with MiXCR; each CDR3 protein has one entry. The sample shows about 130,000 distinct CDR3 sequences, around 96% of them seen only once. The CDR3 spans 15 residues. Trimming took 6 bases from V and 2 from J, leaving 17 bases between them. Germline CDR1 SGHTA, CDR2 FQGNSA. The data belong to a study of CD8 T cells in Susac syndrome. Study conclusions and caveats: Susac CD8+ cells expanded clonally the most in TEMRA cells and in active patients.

The clonotype originates from a human donor with Susac syndrome. The rearrangement joins TRBV7-2 to TRBJ2-7, with a tentative D call TRBD2 (5 bases). Sequenced: CD8+ T cells from PBMCs. Here the CDR3 DNA reads TGTGCCAGCAGTTCAAGCGGCGGGTCGCCCTACGAGCAGTACTTC. This translates into CASSSSGGSPYEQYF.